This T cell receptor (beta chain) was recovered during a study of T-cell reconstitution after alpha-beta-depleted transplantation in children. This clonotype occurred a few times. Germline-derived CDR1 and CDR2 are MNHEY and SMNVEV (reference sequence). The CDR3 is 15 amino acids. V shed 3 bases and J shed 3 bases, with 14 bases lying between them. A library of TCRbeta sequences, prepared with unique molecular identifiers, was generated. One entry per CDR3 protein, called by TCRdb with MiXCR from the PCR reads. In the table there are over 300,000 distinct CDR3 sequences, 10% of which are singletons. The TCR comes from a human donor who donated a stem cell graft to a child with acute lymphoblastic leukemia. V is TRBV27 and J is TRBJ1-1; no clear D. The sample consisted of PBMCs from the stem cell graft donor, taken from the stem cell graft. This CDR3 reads CASSFGVGWDTEAFF. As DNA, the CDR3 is TGTGCCAGCAGTTTCGGCGTGGGATGGGACACTGAAGCTTTCTTT.